This TCR beta chain was documented in a study of T-cell memory formation after mild COVID-19. Study outcomes and limitations: CD4/CD8 balance held among clones contracting day 15 to 85, and later expanders leaned CD4+. Confirmation was lacking for SARS-CoV-2 specificity of second-wave clones that peaked on day 37.

A word on this clonotype: Its matching antigen is unknown.

Researchers used 5'RACE with constant-segment primers to make TCR alpha and TCR beta cDNA libraries that carry sample barcodes and UMIs. TCRdb re-derived calls from the 5' RACE reads in MiXCR, one entry per CDR3 protein. The sample shows 270,000 or so distinct CDR3 sequences, 15% to 20% of them seen only once. The CDR3 sequence is 15 residues long. V was shortened by 1 base and J by 4 bases, with 13 bases between the two germline ends. In germline, CDR1 is MGHRA, CDR2 YSYEKL. V and J are TRBV4-1 and TRBJ1-1; D call uncertain. Sequencing was performed on PBMCs or a T cell subset sorted from them (not recorded which). The origin of this receptor is a man younger than 35 who had mild COVID-19 (a few samples of this study predate the infection). Cell type and time point are not known. CDR3 DNA: TGCGCCAGCAGCCAAGGGACGGTTGGTGGCACTGAAGCTTTCTTT. Amino acids: CASSQGTVGGTEAFF.